The clone carrying this T cell receptor beta chain was observed many times. As yet, its antigen is unknown. The sample belongs to a study of CD8 T cells in ankylosing spondylitis. Whole-study findings and limits: Reported data indicate significant enrichment of disease-linked clones within matched ankylosing spondylitis synovial fluid. Seemingly distinctive of ankylosing spondylitis blood was a TCR beta motif formed by eight highly homologous variants.

One entry per CDR3 protein results from TCRdb running MiXCR on the 5' RACE reads. The sample yields about 92,000 distinct CDR3 sequences, about 9% seen once. Germline V gives CDR1 MNHEY, CDR2 SVGEGT. V lost 8 bases, J lost 2 bases, and 1 base stayed unmatched. The CDR3 runs 13 residues. The chain recombines TRBV6-2 or TRBV6-3 with TRBJ2-7, with TRBD2 identical over 12 bases. The sample comprised blood, either unsorted or a sorted T cell fraction (not recorded which). This clonotype was obtained from a male donor with ankylosing spondylitis or in good health (not recorded which). CDR3 nucleotide sequence: TGTGCCAGCGGACTAGCGGGGCCCTACGAGCAGTACTTC. Protein sequence: CASGLAGPYEQYF.